These 24 T cell receptor beta chains were all obtained from the same sample, sequenced in a study of blood T cells in healthy people across ages. The use of a sample-barcoded 5' primer and a J-beta primer mix characterized a second PCR of 7 to 11 cycles. TCRdb reprocessed the 5' RACE reads with MiXCR, giving one entry per CDR3 protein. This table has roughly 640,000 distinct CDR3 sequences, about 30% appearing once. The sequenced sample was blood. Receptor source: a woman older than 75 in good health.

The rearrangement links TRBV20-1 to TRBJ1-6; the D is unclear. Germline V CDR1 and CDR2: DFQATT, SNEGSKA (reference sequence). CDR3 length: 14 amino acids. V lost 3 bases and J lost 6, with 12 bases in between. The DNA for the CDR3 is TGCAGTGCTAGCACCCGACGGGGTAATTCACCCCTCCACTTT. Its protein product is CSASTRRGNSPLHF.

This clonotype was detected only a few times. J is TRBJ2-5 and V is TRBV3-1, with D unresolved. The CDR3 consists of 13 residues. V was trimmed by 5 bases and J by 3 bases, leaving 10 bases between them. Germline V gives CDR1 LGHDT, CDR2 YNNKEL (reference sequence). The CDR3 loop is CASSFIREETQYF. For the CDR3, the DNA is TGTGCCAGCAGCTTTATCCGGGAAGAGACCCAGTACTTC.

This sequence joins TRBV4-3 and TRBJ2-5; weak D call: TRBD1 (6 bases). The J call is in doubt because the DNA end fits TRBJ2-7 better. The CDR3 runs to 19 residues. Germline CDR1 LGHNA, CDR2 YSLEER. The CDR3 sequence: CASSQDRLETGLNSYEQYF. DNA for the CDR3: TGCGCCAGCAGCCAAGATCGATTAGAGACAGGCTTGAACTCCTACGAGCAGTACTTC.

The J gene is TRBJ2-7, the V gene TRBV20-1, with TRBD2 as a possible D gene (5 bases). In germline, CDR1 is DFQATT, CDR2 SNEGSKA (reference sequence). The CDR3 has 16 amino acids. The germline V and J ends were trimmed by 5 bases and 1 base, with 21 bases remaining between them. CDR3 coding DNA: TGCAGTGCTTTTAACCGTGGCGGCGGGTCTTCCTACGAGCAGTACTTC. Translated, it gives CSAFNRGGGSSYEQYF.

This clonotype came up many times. J is TRBJ1-5 and V is TRBV4-1; D possibly corresponds to TRBD1 (6 bases). V was cut by 3 bases and J by 2 bases, with 11 bases left in between. Germline V gives CDR1 MGHRA, CDR2 YSYEKL. There are 15 residues in the CDR3. In DNA form, the CDR3 reads TGCGCCAGCAGCCAGGAGGACAGCCGCAATCAGCCCCAGCATTTT. The encoded protein is CASSQEDSRNQPQHF.

This clonotype was detected ten times or more. The V call is TRBV20-1, the J call TRBJ1-2, with D unresolved. There are 13 residues in the CDR3. CDR1 and CDR2 (germline): DFQATT, SNEGSKA (reference sequence). V shed 6 bases and J shed 4 bases, with 15 bases lying between them. This CDR3 is CSARFENTYGYTF. The CDR3 DNA is TGCAGTGCCCGATTTGAAAACACCTATGGCTACACCTTC.

This clonotype was observed many times. The rearrangement links TRBV7-3 to TRBJ2-5, with 9 bases matching TRBD2. The J segment lost 6 bases and the V segment lost 4 bases, leaving 9 bases of the junction unmatched. This CDR3 contains 15 residues. Germline CDR1 reads SGHTA; CDR2 reads FQGTGA. CDR3 in amino acids: CASSYRGGAVKTQYF. CDR3 DNA sequence: TGTGCCAGCAGCTATCGCGGGGGGGCGGTAAAGACCCAGTACTTC.

This clonotype was detected a few times. A read error may explain this, as a much larger clone is one base away. The rearrangement uses TRBV20-1 and TRBJ2-1, with D tentatively TRBD1 or TRBD2 (5 bases each). The better agreement between TRBJ2-7 and the DNA end casts doubt on the J call. Germline V gene sequence: CDR1 DFQATT, CDR2 SNEGSKA (reference sequence). This CDR3 region has 18 residues. For the CDR3, the DNA is TGCAGTGCCAGAATACATACGGGGCGATTGGGTTCCTACAATGAGCAGTACTTC. It codes for CSARIHTGRLGSYNEQYF.

Points on this clonotype: A much larger clone differs by one base, so this may be a read error. The gene calls are TRBV5-5 and TRBJ2-1; 10 bases are a match to TRBD1. The germline gives CDR1 SGHKS, CDR2 YYEKEE (reference sequence). This CDR3 is 16 amino acids long. After removal of 4 bases from V and 13 bases from J, the junction contained 17 bases not matched to a gene. CDR3 nucleotide sequence: TGTGCCAGCAGCCCCGGGGACAGGGGAATCCAAGAGACCCAGTTCTTC. This encodes CASSPGDRGIQETQFF.

This clonotype was counted at least ten times. J is TRBJ1-1 and V is TRBV30, with D maybe TRBD1 (5 bases). V lost 4 bases and J lost 0, with 15 bases in between. Germline values: CDR1 GTSNPN, CDR2 SVGIG (reference sequence). This CDR3 spans 15 amino acids. CDR3 in amino acids: CAWTRPQGMNTEAFF. The CDR3 nucleotides read TGTGCCTGGACCCGACCCCAGGGAATGAACACTGAAGCTTTCTTT.

This clonotype was observed many times. The chain joins TRBV20-1 to TRBJ2-7; TRBD1 or TRBD2 may be the D gene (5 bases each). CDR3 length equals 17 residues. Looked up from germline, CDR1 is DFQATT and CDR2 is SNEGSKA (reference sequence). V was clipped by 0 bases and J by 6 bases, with 24 bases between them. As DNA, the CDR3 is TGCAGTGCTAGAGATTCCTCCCGGGACGGACTTGGGAGCGAGCAGTACTTC. The encoded protein is CSARDSSRDGLGSEQYF.

A few counts support this clonotype. V and J are TRBV6-2 or TRBV6-3 and TRBJ2-1, with 8 bases matching TRBD1. Per the germline V gene, CDR1 is MNHEY and CDR2 is SVGEGT. The CDR3 has 15 amino acids. Losses at the gene ends were 6 bases for V and 6 bases for J; bases not matched to a gene: 10. In DNA form, the CDR3 reads TGTGCCAGCAGCAGCGGACAGGGATTGAGCAATGAGCAGTTCTTC. Protein: CASSSGQGLSNEQFF.

This clonotype was recorded many times. The chain uses TRBV6-5 and TRBJ1-5, with D maybe TRBD1 (6 bases). In germline, CDR1 is MNHEY, CDR2 SVGAGI. CDR3 length: 16 amino acids. V lost 6 bases and J 10 bases, leaving 25 bases between the germline ends. The CDR3: CASRPRASGQLAPQHF. CDR3 DNA: TGTGCCAGCAGACCAAGGGCCTCTGGACAGCTCGCTCCCCAGCATTTT.

This clonotype appeared many times. The genes are TRBV5-1 and TRBJ2-1; 8 nucleotides line up with TRBD2. CDR3 length: 16 residues. J gave up 10 bases and V 4 bases, and 16 bases lay outside the gene matches. Looked up from germline, CDR1 is SGHRS and CDR2 is YFSETQ. The CDR3 sequence: CASSLDRRGASGEQFF. The CDR3 nucleotides are TGCGCCAGCAGCCTGGACCGGCGGGGGGCCTCCGGGGAGCAGTTCTTC.

This clonotype was observed at least ten times. The chain links TRBV20-1 to TRBJ1-2, with D possibly matching TRBD1 (5 bases). Germline CDR1 reads DFQATT; CDR2 reads SNEGSKA (reference sequence). CDR3 length equals 11 residues. Trimming removed 0 bases from V and 7 bases from J, with 6 bases in between. The CDR3 nucleotides read TGCAGTGCTAGAGACAGGGCTGGCTACACCTTC. Its translation: CSARDRAGYTF.

The V call is TRBV20-1, the J call TRBJ1-3, with D perhaps TRBD1 (5 bases). Germline values: CDR1 DFQATT, CDR2 SNEGSKA (reference sequence). This CDR3 is built from 14 residues. V was clipped by 5 bases and J by 2 bases, with 13 bases between them. In nucleotides, the CDR3 is TGCAGTGCTCCTAGACCGGGGGCTGGAAACACCATATATTTT. Translating it yields CSAPRPGAGNTIYF.

The gene calls are TRBV6-1 and TRBJ2-3, with D uncertain. Trimming took off 1 base at V and 0 bases at J, with 8 bases between the two ends. CDR3 length: 15 amino acids. Germline lookup yields CDR1 MNHNS and CDR2 SASEGT. CDR3 sequence: CASSEDGRSTDTQYF. The CDR3 region has the DNA TGTGCCAGCAGTGAAGACGGGCGAAGCACAGATACGCAGTATTTT.

The chain couples TRBV15 to TRBJ2-1, with no clear D. The ends were cut back, 5 bases at V and 2 bases at J, with 7 bases in the middle. Germline CDR1 and CDR2: LNHNV and YYDKDF (reference sequence). The CDR3 is 13 residues long. The CDR3 here is CATSGGAYNEQFF. The CDR3 DNA reads TGTGCCACCAGCGGTGGGGCCTACAATGAGCAGTTCTTC.

This clonotype was seen only a few times. V is TRBV19 and J is TRBJ1-2; D is unclear. V was cut by 3 bases and J by 0 bases, with 11 bases left in between. The CDR3 is 15 amino acids. Germline V lookup: CDR1 LNHDA, CDR2 SQIVND (reference sequence). The CDR3 here is CASSMASGTNYGYTF. As DNA, the CDR3 is TGTGCCAGTAGTATGGCCTCGGGAACTAACTATGGCTACACCTTC.

This clonotype was found many times. The chain employs TRBV25-1 and TRBJ2-3; no clear D. CDR1 and CDR2 (germline): MGHDK, SYGVNS. CDR3 size: 11 residues. V was clipped by 6 bases and J by 3 bases, with 4 bases between them. The CDR3 here is CASRFTDTQYF. As DNA, the CDR3 is TGTGCCAGCAGGTTTACAGATACGCAGTATTTT. The full variable domain, its missing parts supplied by reference TRBV25-1 and TRBJ2-3, is EADIYQTPRYLVIGTGKKITLECSQTMGHDKMYWYQQDPGMELHLIHYSYGVNSTEKGDLSSESTVSRIRTEHFPLTLESARPSHTSQYLCASRFTDTQYFGPGTRLTVL.

The chain has TRBV5-6 and TRBJ2-7, with D uncertain. The V gene lost 2 bases and the J gene lost 10 bases, with 10 bases spanning the gap. The germline V gene has CDR1 SGHDT and CDR2 YYEEEE. There are 11 residues in the CDR3. The CDR3: CASSLGPFQYF. In DNA, the CDR3 is TGTGCCAGCAGCTTAGGGCCATTCCAGTACTTC.

Many counts were recorded for this clonotype. Since a much larger clone is just one base distant, this may be a read error. The V call is TRBV7-8, the J call TRBJ2-5, with D possibly TRBD2 on 6 matching bases. There are 17 residues in the CDR3. Germline V gene sequence: CDR1 SGHVS, CDR2 FQNEAQ. V lost 6 bases to trimming and J lost 11 bases, with 31 bases between them. CDR3 amino acids: CASRPSLRDLSRNEQYF. In DNA form, the CDR3 reads TGTGCCAGCAGGCCAAGCCTCCGGGACTTAAGTCGGAATGAGCAGTACTTC.

This clonotype was seen many times. The genes are TRBV18 and TRBJ2-7; D unclear. CDR3 size: 14 residues. Germline V gene lookup returns CDR1 KGHSH and CDR2 LQKENI. Trimming removed 0 bases at V and 2 bases at J, with 8 bases between. The CDR3 spells CASSPPTGTYEQYF. In DNA, the CDR3 is TGTGCCAGCTCACCACCGACCGGCACCTACGAGCAGTACTTC.

This clonotype has ten or more counts. The rearrangement links TRBV7-3 to TRBJ2-1; 12 nucleotides line up with TRBD2. V shed 1 base and J 7 bases; nucleotides not matched to a gene: 2. Germline V CDR1 and CDR2: SGHTA, FQGTGA. This CDR3 has 15 residues. This CDR3 reads CASSLRGLAGNEQFF. Written as DNA, the CDR3 is TGTGCCAGCAGCTTAAGGGGACTAGCGGGTAATGAGCAGTTCTTC.